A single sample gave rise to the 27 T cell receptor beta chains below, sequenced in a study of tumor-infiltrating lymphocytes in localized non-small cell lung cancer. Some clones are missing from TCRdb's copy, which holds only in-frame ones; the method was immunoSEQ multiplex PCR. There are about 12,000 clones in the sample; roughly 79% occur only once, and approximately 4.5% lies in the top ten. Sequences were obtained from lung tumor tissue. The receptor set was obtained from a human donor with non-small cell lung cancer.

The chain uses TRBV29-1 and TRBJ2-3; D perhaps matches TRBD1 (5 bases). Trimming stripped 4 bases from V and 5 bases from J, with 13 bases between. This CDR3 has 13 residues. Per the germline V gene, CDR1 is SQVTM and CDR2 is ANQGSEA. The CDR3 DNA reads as TGCAGCGTTGCAAGGGTAGGGGAAGATACGCAGTATTTT. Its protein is CSVARVGEDTQYF.

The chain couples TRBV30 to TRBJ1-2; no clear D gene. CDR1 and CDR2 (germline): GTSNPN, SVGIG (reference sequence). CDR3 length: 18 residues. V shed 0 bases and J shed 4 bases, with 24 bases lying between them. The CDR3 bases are TGTGCCTGGAGTGTACGTACGGACCAAGCCCGAGATGCCTATGGCTACACCTTC. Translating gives CAWSVRTDQARDAYGYTF.

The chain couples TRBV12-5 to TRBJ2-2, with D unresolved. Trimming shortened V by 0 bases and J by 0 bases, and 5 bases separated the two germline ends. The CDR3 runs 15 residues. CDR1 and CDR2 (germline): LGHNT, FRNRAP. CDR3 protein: CASGLVVANTGELFF. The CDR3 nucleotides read TGTGCTAGTGGTTTGGTAGTTGCGAACACCGGGGAGCTGTTTTTT.

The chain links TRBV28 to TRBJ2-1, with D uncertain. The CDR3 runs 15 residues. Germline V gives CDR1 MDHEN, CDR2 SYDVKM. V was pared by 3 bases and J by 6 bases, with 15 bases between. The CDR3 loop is CASSFHWGKSNEQFF. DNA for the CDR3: TGTGCCAGCAGTTTTCACTGGGGAAAAAGCAATGAGCAGTTCTTC. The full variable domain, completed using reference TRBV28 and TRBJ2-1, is DVKVTQSSRYLVKRTGEKVFLECVQDMDHENMFWYRQDPGLGLRLIYFSYDVKMKEKGDIPEGYSVSREKKERFSLILESASTNQTSMYLCASSFHWGKSNEQFFGPGTRLTVL.

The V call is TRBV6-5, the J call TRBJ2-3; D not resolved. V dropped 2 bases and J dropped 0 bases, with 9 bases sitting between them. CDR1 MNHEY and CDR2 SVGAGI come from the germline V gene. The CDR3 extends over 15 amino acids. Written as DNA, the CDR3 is TGTGCCAGCAGTTACGGCCAGCCGAGCACAGATACGCAGTATTTT. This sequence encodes CASSYGQPSTDTQYF.

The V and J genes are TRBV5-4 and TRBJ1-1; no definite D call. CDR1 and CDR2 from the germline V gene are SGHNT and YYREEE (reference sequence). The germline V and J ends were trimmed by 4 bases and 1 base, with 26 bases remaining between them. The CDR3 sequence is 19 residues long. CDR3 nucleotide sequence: TGTGCCAGCAGCCCGGGTATTTTTGAGCGGATTAAAACGAACACTGAAGCTTTCTTT. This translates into CASSPGIFERIKTNTEAFF.

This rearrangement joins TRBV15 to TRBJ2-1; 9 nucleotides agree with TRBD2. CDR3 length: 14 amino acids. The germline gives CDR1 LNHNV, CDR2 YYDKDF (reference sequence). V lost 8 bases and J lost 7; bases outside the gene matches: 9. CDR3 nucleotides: TGTGCCACCGGATGGGGCGGGAGGGCGAATGAGCAGTTCTTC. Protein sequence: CATGWGGRANEQFF.

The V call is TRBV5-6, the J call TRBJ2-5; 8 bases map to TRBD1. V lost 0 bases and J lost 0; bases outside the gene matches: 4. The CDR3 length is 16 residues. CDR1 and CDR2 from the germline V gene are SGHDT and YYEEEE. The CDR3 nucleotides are TGTGCCAGCAGCTTGGAACAGGGGGAGGACCAAGAGACCCAGTACTTC. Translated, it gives CASSLEQGEDQETQYF.

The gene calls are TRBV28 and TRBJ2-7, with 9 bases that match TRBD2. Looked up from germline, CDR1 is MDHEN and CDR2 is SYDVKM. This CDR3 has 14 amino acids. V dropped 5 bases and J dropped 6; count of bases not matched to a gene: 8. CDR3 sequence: CASSQGGRALEQYF. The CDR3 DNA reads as TGTGCCAGCAGTCAGGGCGGGAGGGCCCTCGAGCAGTACTTC.

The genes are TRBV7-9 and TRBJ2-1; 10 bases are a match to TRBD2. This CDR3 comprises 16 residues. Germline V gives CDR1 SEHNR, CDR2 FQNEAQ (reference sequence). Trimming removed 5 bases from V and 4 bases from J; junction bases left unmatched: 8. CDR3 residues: CASSGAGLAKYNEQFF. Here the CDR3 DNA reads TGTGCCAGCAGCGGGGCGGGACTAGCGAAATACAATGAGCAGTTCTTC.

CDR3 sequence (DNA): TGCGCCAGCAGCTTGCTTTTACCGGGACAAGTCAATGAAAAACTGTTTTTT. This encodes CASSLLLPGQVNEKLFF. The gene calls are TRBV5-1 and TRBJ1-4; TRBD1 might be the D (6 bases). Per germline, CDR1 SGHRS and CDR2 YFSETQ. Trimming took off 1 base at V and 5 bases at J, with 18 bases between the two ends. The CDR3 contains 17 residues.

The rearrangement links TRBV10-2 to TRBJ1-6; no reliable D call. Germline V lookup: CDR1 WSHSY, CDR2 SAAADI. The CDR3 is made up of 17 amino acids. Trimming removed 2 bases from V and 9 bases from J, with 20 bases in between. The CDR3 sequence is CASSEPPFGKAGSPLHF. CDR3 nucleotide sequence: TGCGCCAGCAGTGAGCCCCCCTTTGGCAAGGCGGGTTCACCCCTCCACTTT.

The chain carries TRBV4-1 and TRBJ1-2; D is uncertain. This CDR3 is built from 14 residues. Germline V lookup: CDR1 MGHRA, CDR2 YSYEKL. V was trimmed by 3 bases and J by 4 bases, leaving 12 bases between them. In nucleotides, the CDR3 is TGCGCCAGCAGCCACATCCCACCCTTCTATGGCTACACCTTC. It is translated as CASSHIPPFYGYTF.

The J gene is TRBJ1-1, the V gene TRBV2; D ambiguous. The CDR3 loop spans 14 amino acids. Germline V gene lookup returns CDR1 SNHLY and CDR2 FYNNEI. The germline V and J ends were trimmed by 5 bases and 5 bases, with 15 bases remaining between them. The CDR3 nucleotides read TGTGCCAGCAGTCACACCGACCTGGGGACTGAAGCTTTCTTT. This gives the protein CASSHTDLGTEAFF.

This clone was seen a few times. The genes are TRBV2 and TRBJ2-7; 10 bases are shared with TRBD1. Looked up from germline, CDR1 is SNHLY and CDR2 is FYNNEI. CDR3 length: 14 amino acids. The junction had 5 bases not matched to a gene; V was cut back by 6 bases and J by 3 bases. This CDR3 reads CASSRDRGLYEQYF. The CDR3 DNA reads TGTGCCAGCAGCCGGGACAGGGGCCTCTACGAGCAGTACTTC.

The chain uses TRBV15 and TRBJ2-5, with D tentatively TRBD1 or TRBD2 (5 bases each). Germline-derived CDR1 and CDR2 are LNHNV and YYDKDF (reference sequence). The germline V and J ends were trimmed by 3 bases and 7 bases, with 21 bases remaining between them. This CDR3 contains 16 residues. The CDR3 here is CATSREPGPGFGTQYF. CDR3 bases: TGTGCCACCAGCAGGGAACCGGGGCCAGGGTTTGGGACCCAGTACTTC.

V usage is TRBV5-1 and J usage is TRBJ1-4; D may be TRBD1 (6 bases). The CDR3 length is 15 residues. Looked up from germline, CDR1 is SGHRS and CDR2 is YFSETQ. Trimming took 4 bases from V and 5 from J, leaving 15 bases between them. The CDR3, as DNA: TGCGCCAGCAGCCCCGTGGGGGGGGCGAATGAAAAACTGTTTTTT. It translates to CASSPVGGANEKLFF.

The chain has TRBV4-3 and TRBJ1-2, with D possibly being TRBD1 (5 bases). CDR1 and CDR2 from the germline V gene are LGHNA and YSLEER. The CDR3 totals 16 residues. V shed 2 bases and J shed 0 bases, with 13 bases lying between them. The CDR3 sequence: CASSQTSDRANYGYTF. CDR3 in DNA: TGCGCCAGCAGCCAAACCTCTGACAGAGCTAACTATGGCTACACCTTC.

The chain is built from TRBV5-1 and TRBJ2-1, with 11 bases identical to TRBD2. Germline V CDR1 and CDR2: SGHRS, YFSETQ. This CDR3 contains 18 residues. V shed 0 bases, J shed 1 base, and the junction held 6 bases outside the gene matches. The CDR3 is CASSLANLAGGSYNEQFF. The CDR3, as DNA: TGCGCCAGCAGCTTGGCCAATCTAGCGGGGGGATCCTACAATGAGCAGTTCTTC.

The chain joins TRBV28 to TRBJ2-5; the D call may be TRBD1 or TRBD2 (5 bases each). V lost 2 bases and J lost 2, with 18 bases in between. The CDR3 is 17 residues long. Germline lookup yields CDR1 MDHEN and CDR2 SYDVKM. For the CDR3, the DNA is TGTGCCAGCAGTTTAGCCATCCGCAGGGACGATCAAGAGACCCAGTACTTC. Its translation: CASSLAIRRDDQETQYF.

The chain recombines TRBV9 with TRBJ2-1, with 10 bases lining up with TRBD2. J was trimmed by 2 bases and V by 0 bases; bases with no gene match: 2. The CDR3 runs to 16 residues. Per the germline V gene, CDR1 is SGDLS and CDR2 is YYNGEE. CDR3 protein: CASSVELAGAYNEQFF. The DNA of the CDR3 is TGTGCCAGCAGCGTAGAGCTAGCGGGGGCCTACAATGAGCAGTTCTTC.

The CDR3 spells CASSHPDKCADQPQHF. CDR3 bases: TGCGCCAGCAGTCACCCCGACAAGTGCGCCGATCAGCCCCAGCATTTT. V gene TRBV23-1 combines with J gene TRBJ1-5, with D unresolved. TRBV23-1 is classed as an ORF, of uncertain function. V gave up 3 bases and J gave up 5 bases, with 17 bases separating them. The CDR3 totals 16 residues.

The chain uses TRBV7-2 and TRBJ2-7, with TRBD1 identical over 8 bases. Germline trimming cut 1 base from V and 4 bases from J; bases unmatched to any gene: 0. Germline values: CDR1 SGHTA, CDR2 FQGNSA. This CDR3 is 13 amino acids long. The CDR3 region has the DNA TGTGCCAGCAGCTTAGGGACAGGGTACGAGCAGTACGTC. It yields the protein CASSLGTGYEQYV.

DNA for the CDR3: TGTGCCAGCAGCTCAGAGCGGGGGAACCCCCAAGAGACCCAGTACTTC. It specifies CASSSERGNPQETQYF. The V call is TRBV5-4, the J call TRBJ2-5; 8 nucleotides line up with TRBD2. This CDR3 region has 16 residues. CDR1 is SGHNT, CDR2 YYREEE, per germline (reference sequence). V lost 3 bases and J lost 1; bases outside the gene matches: 8.

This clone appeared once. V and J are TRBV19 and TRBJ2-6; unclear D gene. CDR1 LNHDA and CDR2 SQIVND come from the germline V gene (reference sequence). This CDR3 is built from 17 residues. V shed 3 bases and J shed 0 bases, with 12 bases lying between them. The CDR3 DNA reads TGTGCCAGTAGTATCCCACGGGCGGTCTCTGGGGCCAACGTCCTGACTTTC. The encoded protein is CASSIPRAVSGANVLTF.

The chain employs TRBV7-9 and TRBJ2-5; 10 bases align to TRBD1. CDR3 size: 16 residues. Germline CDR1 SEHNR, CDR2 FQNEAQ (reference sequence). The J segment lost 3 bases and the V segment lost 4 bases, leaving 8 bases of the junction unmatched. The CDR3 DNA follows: TGTGCCAGCAGCTCAGTAAGGACAGGGGGAAAAGAGACCCAGTACTTC. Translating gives CASSSVRTGGKETQYF.

CDR3 DNA: TGTGCCAGCTCACCAGGCAGGACCTACGAGCAGTACTTC. It translates to CASSPGRTYEQYF. The V call is TRBV18, the J call TRBJ2-7; no clear D. The V end was cut by 2 bases, the J end by 2 bases, with 7 bases between. Looked up from germline, CDR1 is KGHSH and CDR2 is LQKENI. The CDR3 is made up of 13 amino acids. Variable domain in full (rest from reference TRBV18 and TRBJ2-7): NAGVMQNPRHLVRRRGQEARLRCSPMKGHSHVYWYRQLPEEGLKFMVYLQKENIIDESGMPKERFSAEFPKEGPSILRIQQVVRGDSAAYFCASSPGRTYEQYFGPGTRLTVT.